This T cell receptor beta chain comes out of a study of technical replicates of blood from a few donors. Assay: immunoSEQ multiplex PCR; the TCRdb copy retains only in-frame clones and omits some. The table lists tens of thousands of clones, roughly nine tenths of them singletons. The CDR3 consists of 14 residues. Trimming stripped 4 bases from V and 4 bases from J, with 12 bases between. The TCR comes from a human donor in good health. Specimen: T cells isolated from PBMCs. This chain uses TRBV23-1 with TRBJ2-3; D is possibly TRBD2 (5 bases). TRBV23-1 is known as an ORF, though its function is uncertain. The CDR3 reads CASSRPGIADTQYF. Written as DNA, the CDR3 is TGCGCCAGCAGTCGACCGGGGATCGCAGATACGCAGTATTTT.